The 6 T cell receptor beta chains in this list originate from one sample, sequenced in a study of blood T cell repertoires in COVID-19. Some clones are missing from TCRdb's copy, which holds only in-frame ones; the method was immunoSEQ multiplex PCR. The profile covers 150,000 to 200,000 clones, with about 86% appearing a single time and around 25% taken by the ten largest. The sample taken for sequencing was PBMCs or T cells enriched from blood (not recorded which). The receptor set was obtained from a woman aged 40 to 49 in a cohort exposed to, infected with or recovered from COVID-19 (not recorded which).

This clone appeared a single time. V gene TRBV3-1 (or the pseudogene TRBV3-2) combines with J gene TRBJ2-5, with D possibly matching TRBD1 (5 bases). The CDR3 is made up of 15 amino acids. Trimming took 2 bases from V and 2 from J, leaving 12 bases between them. Germline values: CDR1 LGHDT, CDR2 YNNKEL (reference sequence). The CDR3 sequence is CASSQLGNRQETQYF. DNA for the CDR3: TGTGCCAGCAGCCAACTGGGGAACAGGCAAGAGACCCAGTACTTC.

The chain uses TRBV18 and TRBJ2-1; a possible D gene is TRBD1 (6 bases). CDR1 is KGHSH, CDR2 LQKENI, per germline. Trimming removed 4 bases from V and 5 bases from J, with 21 bases in between. The CDR3 is 17 amino acids. CDR3 residues: CASSQLTGQIGNNEQFF. In DNA, the CDR3 is TGTGCCAGCTCACAGCTGACAGGACAGATAGGAAACAATGAGCAGTTCTTC.

The chain has TRBV5-5 and TRBJ2-1; 13 bases fit TRBD2. The V and J ends lost 2 bases and 0 bases, in that order; junction bases with no gene match: 8. The CDR3 runs 19 residues. The germline V gene encodes CDR1 SGHKS and CDR2 YYEKEE (reference sequence). CDR3 in amino acids: CASSFSTSGGPSSYNEQFF. The CDR3 coding sequence is TGTGCCAGCAGCTTCTCGACTAGCGGGGGGCCGAGCTCCTACAATGAGCAGTTCTTC.

This clone was counted a few times. The chain carries TRBV4-2 and TRBJ2-7, with TRBD2 matching over 12 bases. Trimming removed 0 bases from V and 4 bases from J; junction bases left unmatched: 1. Germline CDR1 LGHNA, CDR2 YNFKEQ. This CDR3 is built from 15 residues. CDR3 in DNA: TGTGCCAGCAGCCAAGAGACTAGCGGGGGTTACGAGCAGTACTTC. Amino acid sequence: CASSQETSGGYEQYF.

The chain couples TRBV4-1 to TRBJ2-1, with a weak D call TRBD2 (6 bases). There are 13 residues in the CDR3. Germline V gene sequence: CDR1 MGHRA, CDR2 YSYEKL. V was cut by 3 bases and J by 9 bases, with 12 bases left in between. The CDR3 DNA is TGCGCCAGCAGCCACCTAGCGCGCCCTGAGCAGTTCTTC. Encoded protein: CASSHLARPEQFF.

This sequence joins TRBV2 and TRBJ2-6, with 10 bases identical to TRBD1. The CDR3 is 17 amino acids. Germline CDR1 and CDR2: SNHLY and FYNNEI. V dropped 6 bases and J dropped 0; count of bases not matched to a gene: 5. CDR3 nucleotides: TGTGCCAGCAGACGGGACAGGGGTTTCTCTGGGGCCAACGTCCTGACTTTC. It is translated as CASRRDRGFSGANVLTF. The full variable domain, in which reference TRBV2 and TRBJ2-6 provide the parts outside the CDR3, is EPEVTQTPSHQVTQMGQEVILRCVPISNHLYFYWYRQILGQKVEFLVSFYNNEISEKSEIFDDQFSVERPDGSNFTLKIRSTKLEDSAMYFCASRRDRGFSGANVLTFGAGSRLTVL.